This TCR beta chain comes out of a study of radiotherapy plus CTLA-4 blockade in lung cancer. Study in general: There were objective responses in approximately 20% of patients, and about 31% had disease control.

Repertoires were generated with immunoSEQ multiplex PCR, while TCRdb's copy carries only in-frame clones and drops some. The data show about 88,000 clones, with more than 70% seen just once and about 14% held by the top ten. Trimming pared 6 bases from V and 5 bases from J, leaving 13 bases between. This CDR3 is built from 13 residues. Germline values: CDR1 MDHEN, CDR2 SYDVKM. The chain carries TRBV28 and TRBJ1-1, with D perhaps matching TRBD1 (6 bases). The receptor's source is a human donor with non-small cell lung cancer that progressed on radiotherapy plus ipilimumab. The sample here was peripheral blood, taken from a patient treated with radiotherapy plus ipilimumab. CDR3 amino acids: CASRLPGVTEAFF. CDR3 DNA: TGTGCCAGCAGGCTACCAGGGGTAACTGAAGCTTTCTTT.